This T cell receptor (beta chain) was obtained from a study of T-cell reconstitution after alpha-beta-depleted transplantation in children. Unique molecular identifiers featured in how the TCRbeta library was prepared. TCRdb reprocessed the PCR reads via MiXCR and lists one record per CDR3 protein. The sample includes hundreds of thousands of distinct CDR3 sequences, roughly 14% of them seen just once. This clonotype has a count of ten or more. No antigen is known for it. Germline V gene lookup returns CDR1 MGHRA and CDR2 YSYEKL. The germline V and J ends were trimmed by 1 base and 4 bases, with 16 bases remaining between them. The CDR3 has 17 residues. Study-wide points: It was reported that alpha-beta T cells came from several hundred expanded graft clones (about two months after transplant). The authors attributed T-cell counts and diversity one year after transplant mostly to newly produced T cells. The high TCRbeta diversity at day 60 in some patients came from surviving recipient T cells and thymic progenitors.

This chain links TRBV4-1 with TRBJ2-2; no clear D gene. This receptor was obtained from a girl aged 2 to 9 with congenital amegakaryocytic thrombocytopenia, due to receive a stem cell transplant. Sequenced here: PBMCs, sampled before TCRalphabeta/CD19-depleted stem cell transplant. As DNA, the CDR3 is TGCGCCAGCAGCCAAGTGCCTCGGCGGACGGCCACCGGGGAGCTGTTTTTT. It codes for CASSQVPRRTATGELFF.